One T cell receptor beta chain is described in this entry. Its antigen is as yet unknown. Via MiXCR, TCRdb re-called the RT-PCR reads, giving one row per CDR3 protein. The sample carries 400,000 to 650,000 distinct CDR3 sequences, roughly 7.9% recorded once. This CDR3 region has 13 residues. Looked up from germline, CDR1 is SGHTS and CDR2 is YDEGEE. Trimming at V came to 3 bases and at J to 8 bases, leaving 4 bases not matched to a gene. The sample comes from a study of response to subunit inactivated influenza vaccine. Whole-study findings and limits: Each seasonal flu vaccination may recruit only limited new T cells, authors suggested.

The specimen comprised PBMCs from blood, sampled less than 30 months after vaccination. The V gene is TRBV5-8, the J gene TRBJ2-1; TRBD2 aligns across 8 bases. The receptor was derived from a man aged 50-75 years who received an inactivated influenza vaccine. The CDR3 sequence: CASSYSGKDEQFF. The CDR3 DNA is TGTGCCAGCAGCTATAGCGGGAAGGATGAGCAGTTCTTC.